This T cell receptor (beta chain) was obtained from a study of cytomegalovirus exposure and HLA in healthy donors. Looking at the study overall: Earlier findings included nearly 120 million unique TCR beta sequences obtained from roughly 200 million T cells.

The PCR was carried out with 60 Vbeta primers and 13 Jbeta primers. Sequenced by immunoSEQ multiplex PCR; TCRdb stores in-frame clones only, minus some. The sample consists of roughly 180,000 clones, 80% of them appearing once. Whole-study findings and limits: In a later analysis, TCR beta V- and J-gene trimming showed a link to a missense DCLRE1C variant. Rare TCR sequences dominated, though some public TCRs recurred in many donors.

Healthy bone marrow donors made up the cohort. V lost 1 base to trimming and J lost 3 bases, with 13 bases between them. CDR1 SGHTA and CDR2 FQGNSA come from the germline V gene. This CDR3 has 16 amino acids. This clone has only one observation. Its antigen is still unknown. This TCR was recovered from a man under 40 in good health and CMV-seronegative. The V call is TRBV7-2, the J call TRBJ2-1; perhaps TRBD2 as D (5 bases). Sample: PBMCs. The CDR3 loop reads CASSLGPGSRYNEQFF. In nucleotides, the CDR3 is TGTGCCAGCAGCTTAGGTCCGGGGAGTCGCTACAATGAGCAGTTCTTC.